This TCR beta chain was identified in a study of HIV-infected children after antiretroviral therapy interruption. Study in general: Interruption group median age about 9.8 years; continuous group 7 to 8 years. Recorded EBV and CMV exposure existed for most children.

This clonotype was seen at least ten times. The antigen remains undetermined. The CDR3 is 16 residues long. Germline-derived CDR1 and CDR2 are MDHEN and SYDVKM. V dropped 3 bases and J dropped 8; count of bases not matched to a gene: 11. The TCR library was built from RNA with a 3' RACE protocol and unique molecular identifiers. MiXCR, applied by TCRdb to the 3' RACE reads, yields one record per CDR3 protein. The table shows 90,000 or so distinct CDR3 sequences, with around 6.9% occurring only once. Whole-study findings and limits: Sorted CD45RA+ naive cells might include minor non-naive CD45RA+ cells.

Treatment specified: PENTA 11 planned treatment interruption arm or continuous ART arm. Naive CD4+ CD45RA+ CD45RO- T cells were sorted from thawed PBMCs. The sequence came from a pool of human donors with HIV. The sequences come from CD45RA+ CD4+ T cells from PBMCs, pooled from several time points, collected from a donor given antiretroviral therapy, either interrupted or continuous. Subset reported: naive CD4+ CD45RA+ CD45RO- T cells. The rearrangement uses TRBV28 and TRBJ2-1, with 9 bases fitting TRBD2. The CDR3 sequence: CASSFLKAGGPHEQFF. The DNA for the CDR3 is TGTGCCAGCAGTTTTCTTAAGGCGGGAGGGCCTCATGAGCAGTTCTTC.